This T cell receptor beta chain was sequenced in a study of blood T cell repertoires in COVID-19. Here immunoSEQ multiplex PCR was the method, and the copy in TCRdb shows in-frame clones only, minus some. The data contain nearly 100,000 clones, about 88% of them singletons. Germline CDR1 reads SGHTS; CDR2 reads YDEGEE. The CDR3 consists of 13 residues. With 0 bases removed from V and 2 bases from J, the gap between germline ends came to 6 bases. This clone was counted a single time. Source material: peripheral blood. The receptor was derived from an elderly man with acute or convalescent COVID-19. The chain has TRBV5-8 and TRBJ2-7; D uncertain. As DNA, the CDR3 is TGTGCCAGCAGCTTGGGCGTTGCCTACGAGCAGTACTTC. Its protein product is CASSLGVAYEQYF.